The T cell receptor (beta chain) under discussion was sequenced for a study of vaccination effects on CD4 cells after COVID-19. The CDR3 is made up of 20 amino acids. The V end was cut by 2 bases, the J end by 0 bases, with 23 bases between. From germline, CDR1 is SGHVS and CDR2 FQNEAQ. The table came from immunoSEQ multiplex PCR; TCRdb's copy has only in-frame clones and leaves some out. The table lists more than 20,000 clones, approximately 72% of them singletons, with approximately 40% in the top ten. In regard to this clone: Its antigen is still unknown.

Viral peptide pool expansion of antigen-specific CD4+ T cells preceded sequencing in the ViraFEST assay. Following culture for nine to ten days, CD4+ T cells were isolated. The infection with SARS-CoV-2 (confirmed by PCR) occurred in this person between March and December 2020. In culture with approximately 10 IU/ml IL-2 and about 10 ug/ml peptides, PBMC were grown at a few million per well. The TCR sequence derives from a human donor who had a prior SARS-CoV-2 infection. The chain uses TRBV7-8 and TRBJ1-5; no clear D gene. The sequenced sample was CD4+ T cells from PBMCs cultured with a peptide pool, obtained before COVID-19 vaccination. CDR3 loop: CASSLSPALHNLYSNQPQHF. The CDR3 DNA follows: TGTGCCAGCAGCTTAAGCCCCGCTCTTCATAACCTATATAGCAATCAGCCCCAGCATTTT.